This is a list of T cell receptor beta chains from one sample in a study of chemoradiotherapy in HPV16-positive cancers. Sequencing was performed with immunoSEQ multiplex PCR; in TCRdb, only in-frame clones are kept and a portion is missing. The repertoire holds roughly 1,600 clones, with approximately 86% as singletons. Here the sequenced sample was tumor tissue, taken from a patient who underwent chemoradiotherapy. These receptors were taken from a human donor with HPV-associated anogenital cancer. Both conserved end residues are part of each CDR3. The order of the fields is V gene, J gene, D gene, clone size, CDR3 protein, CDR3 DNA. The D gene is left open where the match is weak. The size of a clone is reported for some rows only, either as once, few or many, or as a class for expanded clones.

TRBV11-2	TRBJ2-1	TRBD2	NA	CASSLGVKLAGVSYNEQFF	TGTGCCAGCAGCTTAGGGGTTAAACTAGCGGGGGTCTCCTACAATGAGCAGTTCTTC
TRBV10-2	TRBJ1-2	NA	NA	CASSALGANRGYTF	TGCGCCAGCAGTGCGCTCGGCGCTAATCGAGGCTACACCTTC
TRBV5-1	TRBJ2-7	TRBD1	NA	CASSSRQGSTYEQYF	TGCGCCAGCAGCTCAAGACAGGGGTCGACCTACGAGCAGTACTTC
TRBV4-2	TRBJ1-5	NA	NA	CASSQGAGQPQHF	TGTGCCAGCAGCCAGGGTGCGGGACAGCCCCAGCATTTT
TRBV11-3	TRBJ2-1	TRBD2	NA	CASSLAQGLAGVHEQFF	TGTGCCAGCAGCTTAGCCCAGGGACTAGCGGGAGTGCATGAGCAGTTCTTC
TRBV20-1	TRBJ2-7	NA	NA	CSARQDYEQYF	TGCAGTGCTCGACAGGACTACGAGCAGTACTTC
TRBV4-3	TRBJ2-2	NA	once	CASSQERNTGELFF	TGCGCCAGCAGCCAAGAACGGAACACCGGGGAGCTGTTTTTT
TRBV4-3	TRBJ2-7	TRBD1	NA	CASSQAAGTGYEQYF	TGCGCCAGCAGCCAAGCCGCCGGGACAGGGTACGAGCAGTACTTC
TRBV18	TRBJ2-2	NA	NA	CASSPPRGGDAGELFF	TGTGCCAGCTCACCACCGAGGGGGGGTGACGCCGGGGAGCTGTTTTTT
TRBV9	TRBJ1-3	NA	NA	CASSPLNEGLGNTIYF	TGTGCCAGCAGCCCCTTAAATGAGGGGCTCGGAAACACCATATATTTT
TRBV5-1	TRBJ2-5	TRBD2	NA	CASRLAGGKETQYF	TGCGCCAGCAGATTAGCGGGGGGAAAAGAGACCCAGTACTTC
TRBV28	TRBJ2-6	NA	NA	CASSPGFAGANVLTF	TGTGCCAGCAGCCCAGGGTTTGCTGGGGCCAACGTCCTGACTTTC
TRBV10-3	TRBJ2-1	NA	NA	CAINGQGNNEQFF	TGTGCCATCAATGGGCAGGGGAACAATGAGCAGTTCTTC
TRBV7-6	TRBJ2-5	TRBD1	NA	CASSLGPPGQVVNQETQYF	TGTGCCAGCAGCTTAGGGCCCCCTGGACAGGTGGTAAACCAAGAGACCCAGTACTTC
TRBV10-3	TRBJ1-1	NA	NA	CAISEVAPRNTEAFF	TGTGCCATCAGTGAGGTGGCGCCAAGGAACACTGAAGCTTTCTTT
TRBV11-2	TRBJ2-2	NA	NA	CASSQDKNTGELFF	TGTGCCAGCAGCCAGGACAAGAACACCGGGGAGCTGTTTTTT
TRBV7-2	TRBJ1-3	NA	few	CASSLASLASGNTIYF	TGTGCCAGCAGCTTAGCTTCGTTGGCTTCTGGAAACACCATATATTTT
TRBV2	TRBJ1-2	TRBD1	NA	CASSGRDSYGYTF	TGTGCCAGCAGCGGCCGGGACAGCTATGGCTACACCTTC
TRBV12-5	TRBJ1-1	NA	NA	CASGLGRGRTEAFF	TGTGCTAGTGGTTTGGGCAGGGGAAGGACTGAAGCTTTCTTT
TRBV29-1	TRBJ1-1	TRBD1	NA	CSVANRGNLGAFF	TGCAGCGTCGCCAACAGGGGGAACCTGGGGGCTTTCTTT
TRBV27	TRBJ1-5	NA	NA	CASSWAGPGVGEDPYSNQPQHF	TGTGCCAGCAGTTGGGCGGGACCGGGGGTAGGGGAAGATCCCTATAGCAATCAGCCCCAGCATTTT
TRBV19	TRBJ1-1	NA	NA	CASRRMTGSTRHEAFF	TGTGCCAGTCGTCGAATGACAGGTTCGACACGGCATGAAGCTTTCTTT
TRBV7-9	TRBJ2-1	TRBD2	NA	CASSDWTSWNEQFF	TGTGCCAGCAGCGACTGGACTAGTTGGAATGAGCAGTTCTTC
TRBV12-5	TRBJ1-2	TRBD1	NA	CASGLVRGQGANYGYTF	TGTGCTAGTGGTTTGGTAAGGGGACAGGGGGCAAACTATGGCTACACCTTC
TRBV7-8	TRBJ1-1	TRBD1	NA	CASSPGEGAGTEAFF	TGTGCCAGCAGCCCGGGGGAGGGGGCTGGAACTGAAGCTTTCTTT
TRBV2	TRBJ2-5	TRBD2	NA	CASSEDGSGGGGRETQYF	TGTGCCAGCAGTGAAGACGGGAGCGGGGGCGGCGGTAGAGAGACCCAGTACTTC
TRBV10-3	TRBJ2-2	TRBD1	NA	CATGTGETGELFF	TGTGCCACCGGGACAGGGGAGACCGGGGAGCTGTTTTTT
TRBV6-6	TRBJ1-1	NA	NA	CASSRTVSEAFF	TGTGCCAGCAGCCGGACAGTTTCTGAAGCTTTCTTT
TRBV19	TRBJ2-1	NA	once	CASSITESIYNEQFF	TGTGCCAGTAGTATAACAGAATCCATCTACAATGAGCAGTTCTTC
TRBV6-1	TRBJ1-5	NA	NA	CASSNAAEGFQPQHF	TGTGCCAGCAGTAACGCGGCGGAGGGCTTTCAGCCCCAGCATTTT
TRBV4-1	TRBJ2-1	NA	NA	CASSHFGQYNEQFF	TGCGCCAGCAGCCATTTTGGCCAGTACAATGAGCAGTTCTTC
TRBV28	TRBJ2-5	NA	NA	CASSRTNQETQYF	TGTGCCAGCAGTCGGACAAACCAAGAGACCCAGTACTTC
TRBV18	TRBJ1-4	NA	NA	CASSPRGGPTNEKLFF	TGTGCCAGCTCACCACGAGGGGGGCCGACTAATGAAAAACTGTTTTTT
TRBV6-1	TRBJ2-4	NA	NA	CASSGGTAAKNIQYF	TGTGCCAGCAGTGGAGGGACGGCAGCCAAAAACATTCAGTACTTC
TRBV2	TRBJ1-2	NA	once	CASRETLANYGYTF	TGTGCCAGCAGGGAGACACTAGCTAACTATGGCTACACCTTC
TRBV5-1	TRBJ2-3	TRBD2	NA	CASRGGTSTDTQYF	TGCGCCAGCCGCGGGGGGACCAGCACAGATACGCAGTATTTT
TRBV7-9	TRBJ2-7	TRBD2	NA	CASSLEAGNEQYF	TGTGCCAGCAGCTTGGAAGCGGGAAACGAGCAGTACTTC
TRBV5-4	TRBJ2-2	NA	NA	CASSLGVGELFF	TGTGCCAGCAGCTTAGGAGTAGGGGAGCTGTTTTTT
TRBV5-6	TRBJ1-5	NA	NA	CASSLRLDRLSNQPQHF	TGTGCCAGCAGCCTGCGTCTCGACAGGCTTTCCAATCAGCCCCAGCATTTT
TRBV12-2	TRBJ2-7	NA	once	CATDGESGEQYF	TGTGCAACCGACGGGGAATCGGGCGAGCAGTACTTC
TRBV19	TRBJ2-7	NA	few	CASSINFEQYF	TGTGCCAGTAGTATCAACTTTGAGCAGTACTTC
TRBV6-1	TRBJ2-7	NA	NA	CASSEVTQGEQYF	TGTGCCAGCAGTGAAGTTACACAGGGCGAGCAGTACTTC
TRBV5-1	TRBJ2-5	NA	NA	CASSLGRSQETQYF	TGCGCCAGCAGCTTGGGACGGAGCCAAGAGACCCAGTACTTC
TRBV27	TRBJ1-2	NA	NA	CASSLQGWASYGYTF	TGTGCCAGCAGTTTGCAAGGGTGGGCTTCCTATGGCTACACCTTC
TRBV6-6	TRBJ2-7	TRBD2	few	CASSQWTSGLYEQYF	TGTGCCAGCAGTCAATGGACTAGCGGTCTCTACGAGCAGTACTTC
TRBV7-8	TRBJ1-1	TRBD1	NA	CASIANRGRTEAFF	TGTGCCAGCATTGCAAACAGGGGTCGAACTGAAGCTTTCTTT
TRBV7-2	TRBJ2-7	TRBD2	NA	CASSLRLAGGFYEQYF	TGTGCCAGCAGCTTACGACTAGCGGGAGGCTTCTACGAGCAGTACTTC
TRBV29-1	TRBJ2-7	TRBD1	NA	CSVATGEPYEQYF	TGCAGCGTTGCGACAGGGGAACCCTACGAGCAGTACTTC
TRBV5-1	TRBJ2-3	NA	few	CASSIIGQHTDTQYF	TGCGCCAGCAGCATCATAGGACAGCACACAGATACGCAGTATTTT